The rows below give T cell receptor beta chains drawn from one sample of a study of regulatory T cells in long-lasting Graves disease. MiXCR, applied by TCRdb to the multiplex PCR reads, yields one record per CDR3 protein. The sample yields some 500,000 distinct CDR3 sequences, less than 15% seen once. These data also formed part of another study, on T cells in Graves' hyperthyroidism and ophthalmopathy.

The sequences come from peripheral blood mononuclear cells (PBMCs), collected at new diagnosis, from a patient treated with antithyroid drugs. These receptors all stem from a young man with Graves disease. The CDR3 runs from the conserved cysteine through the conserved F or W. Some rows have no size entry. The others give once, few or many, or a class for an expanded clone.

TRBJ1-2	once	TRBV29-1	CSPGGYTF
TRBJ2-7	few	TRBV5-1	CASSRFTQGSYEQYF
TRBJ1-6	-	TRBV20-1	CSPKVGAVRTPLHF
TRBJ1-2	many	TRBV29-1	CSVNQGAGDYGYTF
TRBJ2-7	many	TRBV7-3	CASSLSGSHYEQYF
TRBJ2-1	-	TRBV4-2	CASSQEPALSYNEQFF
TRBJ2-2	many	TRBV12-3/TRBV12-4	CASRGQGYGELFF
TRBJ2-7	many	TRBV6-1	CASRLAGGKSYEQYF
TRBJ2-3	-	TRBV19	CASSIVLLASGRRDTQYF
TRBJ1-2	-	TRBV5-6	CASRGRDRAELNYGYTF
TRBJ1-1	many	TRBV15	CATSRDLGDTEAFF
TRBJ2-1	-	TRBV28	CASSLAGPRDNEQFF
TRBJ1-2	few	TRBV18	CASSHRDERYGYTF
TRBJ2-3	few	TRBV6-2/TRBV6-3	CASSYSSVAGTDTQYF
TRBJ2-3	many	TRBV12-3/TRBV12-4	CASSPRGVRTDTQYF
TRBJ1-3	-	TRBV11-2	CASSFFGFSDSGNTIYF
TRBJ1-3	many	TRBV6-1	CASRGHRITSSGNTIYF
TRBJ1-1	-	TRBV5-1	CASSLVYIRTRNTEAFF
TRBJ2-7	few	TRBV9	CASSVGSSGYEQYF
TRBJ1-4	many	TRBV18	CASSSTGAGSEKLFF
TRBJ2-7	many	TRBV7-2	CASSSSGLLSYEQYF
TRBJ2-7	many	TRBV29-1	CSVGDFSYEQYF
TRBJ2-7	many	TRBV20-1	CSARTSGRVEQYF
TRBJ1-1	-	TRBV27	CASSLYSTGGTEAFF
TRBJ2-5	many	TRBV9	CASSVDTGHQETQYF
TRBJ2-1	few	TRBV20-1	CSASGRVDEQFF
TRBJ2-3	many	TRBV3-1	CATTSTDTQYF
TRBJ2-7	many	TRBV10-3	CAISEREGQNEQYF